These T cell receptor beta chains were read from a single sample in a study of cytomegalovirus exposure and HLA in healthy donors. The assay was immunoSEQ multiplex PCR, and TCRdb's table has in-frame clones only and misses some. The repertoire holds about 60,000 clones, approximately 79% seen once, with less than 3% in the top ten. The sequencing input was PBMCs. Every receptor here comes from a woman between 25 and 40 years old in good health and CMV-seronegative. CDR3s include the opening cysteine and the closing phenylalanine or tryptophan. D genes are given only for firm matches. Not every row has a clone size; where given, it reads once, few, many or a size class.

clone_size	d_call	cdr3_length	v_call	j_call	cdr3_aa	cdr3_nt
.	TRBD1	16	TRBV18	TRBJ1-1	CASSPRSGQGNTEAFF	TGTGCCAGCTCACCCCGATCGGGACAGGGGAACACTGAAGCTTTCTTT
.	TRBD1	14	TRBV19	TRBJ1-4	CASSMLDREVKLFF	TGTGCCAGTAGTATGCTGGACAGGGAAGTAAAACTGTTTTTT
.	.	14	TRBV7-2	TRBJ2-7	CASSSWSSPYEQYF	TGTGCCAGCAGTAGTTGGAGTTCTCCCTACGAGCAGTACTTC
.	TRBD1	13	TRBV2	TRBJ1-5	CASSTTGNQPQHF	TGTGCCAGCAGTACGACAGGGAATCAGCCCCAGCATTTT
.	TRBD1	16	TRBV15	TRBJ2-2	CATSPRTGGDTGELFF	TGTGCCACCAGCCCCCGCACAGGGGGCGACACCGGGGAGCTGTTTTTT
.	TRBD2	14	TRBV11-3	TRBJ2-3	CASSLTSSTDTQYF	TGTGCCAGCAGCTTGACTAGCAGCACAGATACGCAGTATTTT
.	TRBD1	17	TRBV5-5	TRBJ1-1	CASSSLDFRTGVTEAFF	TGTGCCAGCAGCTCACTAGACTTTCGGACAGGGGTCACTGAAGCTTTCTTT
.	TRBD2	17	TRBV7-9	TRBJ2-3	CASSPLAASGGTDTQYF	TGTGCCAGCAGTCCACTAGCGGCTAGCGGGGGGACAGATACGCAGTATTTT
.	.	12	TRBV19	TRBJ1-1	CATLGLNTEAFF	TGTGCCACCCTCGGGTTGAACACTGAAGCTTTCTTT
.	.	14	TRBV6-5	TRBJ1-1	CASSYSGRGTEAFF	TGTGCCAGCAGTTACTCAGGCAGGGGCACTGAAGCTTTCTTT
.	.	14	TRBV19	TRBJ2-1	CGPGTPCSYNEQFF	TGTGGACCCGGGACACCCTGCTCCTACAATGAGCAGTTCTTC
.	TRBD1	15	TRBV7-2	TRBJ2-1	CASSWDREPYNEQFF	TGTGCCAGCAGCTGGGACAGAGAACCCTACAATGAGCAGTTCTTC
once	.	13	TRBV7-9	TRBJ1-2	CASSLGGNYGYTF	TGTGCCAGCAGCTTGGGGGGTAACTATGGCTACACCTTC